The 22 T cell receptor beta chains below were found in one sample sequenced in a study of CD8+CD57+ T cells in acquired aplastic anemia. It was genomic DNA that served as the template for profiling TCR beta VDJ and CDR3. TCRdb reprocessed the reads via MiXCR and lists one record per CDR3 protein. The sample holds under 200,000 distinct CDR3 sequences, about three fifths seen once. The specimen was sorted CD4+, CD8+, or CD8+CD57+ T cells (not recorded which) from PBMCs. The receptors stem from a human donor in good health.

J is TRBJ2-7 and V is TRBV20-1, with TRBD1 matching 9 bases. The trim removed 1 base at V and 7 bases at J, leaving 5 bases unmatched. Per the germline V gene, CDR1 is DFQATT and CDR2 is SNEGSKA (reference sequence). The CDR3 totals 13 residues. Here the CDR3 DNA reads TGCAGTGCTAGAGGGACAGGGGCGCGGGAGCAGTACTTC. This sequence encodes CSARGTGAREQYF.

On this clonotype: The junction differs from germline at one of its ends, possibly a read error. The chain links TRBV7-2 to TRBJ2-7; 11 bases are a match to TRBD1. The CDR3 is 14 residues long. Looked up from germline, CDR1 is SGHTA and CDR2 is FQGNSA. Here the CDR3 DNA reads TGCGCCAGCAGCTCGCGGACAGGGGGCGGCGAGCAGTACTTC. Translated: CASSSRTGGGEQYF.

The chain carries TRBV7-8 and TRBJ2-7, with a possible D match to TRBD1 (5 bases). This CDR3 contains 14 residues. The V and J ends lost 7 bases and 2 bases respectively, with 15 bases between them. Germline loops: CDR1 SGHVS, CDR2 FQNEAQ. The chain's CDR3 is CASNEGQGPYEQYF. The DNA of the CDR3 is TGTGCCAGCAATGAAGGGCAGGGCCCCTACGAGCAGTACTTC.

The J gene is TRBJ2-1, the V gene TRBV20-1; D remains unclear. CDR1 and CDR2 (germline): DFQATT, SNEGSKA (reference sequence). CDR3 length: 12 residues. Trimming shortened V by 5 bases and J by 9 bases, and 14 bases separated the two germline ends. The CDR3 sequence is CSASIDGFEQFF. The DNA for the CDR3 is TGCAGTGCTTCGATTGATGGATTTGAGCAGTTCTTC.

This rearrangement joins TRBV2 to TRBJ2-1; D not resolved. The V gene's germline CDR1 is SNHLY and CDR2 FYNNEI. Trimming shortened V by 5 bases and J by 5 bases, and 7 bases separated the two germline ends. The CDR3 spans 12 residues. In DNA form, the CDR3 reads TGTGCCAGCAGTTACACAGACAATGAGCAGTTCTTC. Translation gives CASSYTDNEQFF.

The chain combines TRBV12-3 or TRBV12-4 with TRBJ2-7; tentative D call: TRBD2 (5 bases). With 7 bases removed from V and 3 bases from J, the gap between germline ends came to 19 bases. The CDR3 length is 15 residues. In DNA, the CDR3 is TGTGCCAGCATCCCCCGGGATGAGGTGTACTACGAGCAGTACTTC. It translates to CASIPRDEVYYEQYF.

This chain uses TRBV4-1 with TRBJ2-1; no clear D gene. Between the trimmed V and J ends, which lost 1 base and 9 bases, there was a span of 13 bases. Germline-derived CDR1 and CDR2 are MGHRA and YSYEKL. This CDR3 contains 14 residues. CDR3 in amino acids: CASSQVLETGEQFF. CDR3 coding DNA: TGCGCCAGCAGCCAAGTCCTGGAGACTGGTGAGCAGTTCTTC.

Comments on this clonotype: The junction departs from germline at one end; a sequencing error may be responsible. The chain uses TRBV5-5 and TRBJ1-6, with D hard to call. The germline V gene encodes CDR1 SGHKS and CDR2 YYEKEE (reference sequence). This CDR3 has 13 amino acids. Written as DNA, the CDR3 is TGTGCCAGCAGTTTGGCCACGAAGTCACCCCTCCACTTT. Its protein product is CASSLATKSPLHF.

This sequence joins TRBV3-1 and TRBJ1-1; D uncertain. Germline V gives CDR1 LGHDT, CDR2 YNNKEL (reference sequence). CDR3 length: 17 residues. V was cut by 4 bases and J by 2 bases, with 20 bases left in between. The CDR3 bases are TGTGCCAGCAGCCTAGGGATCGCTAGCGGGGAAAACACTGAAGCTTTCTTT. Translating it yields CASSLGIASGENTEAFF.

This clonotype has ten or more counts. V usage is TRBV2 and J usage is TRBJ2-1, with D possibly matching TRBD1 (5 bases). CDR3 size: 13 residues. Trimming took 3 bases from V and 10 from J, leaving 13 bases between them. From germline, CDR1 is SNHLY and CDR2 FYNNEI. CDR3 DNA: TGTGCCAGCAGTGACAGGGCTTCGAGGGAGCAGTTCTTC. Translation gives CASSDRASREQFF. Full variable domain (rest looked up from reference TRBV2 and TRBJ2-1): EPEVTQTPSHQVTQMGQEVILRCVPISNHLYFYWYRQILGQKVEFLVSFYNNEISEKSEIFDDQFSVERPDGSNFTLKIRSTKLEDSAMYFCASSDRASREQFFGPGTRLTVL.

Regarding this clonotype: A much larger clone is a single base away; this may be a read error. This CDR3 fails to terminate in the conserved phenylalanine or tryptophan, so it likely reflects a read error. The J gene is TRBJ2-1, the V gene TRBV19; 8 nucleotides match TRBD2. Germline-derived CDR1 and CDR2 are LNHDA and SQIVND (reference sequence). Unmatched junction bases numbered 3, after V lost 2 bases and J lost 0 bases. This CDR3 has 16 amino acids. CDR3 in DNA: TGTGCCAGTAGTATAAGTAGCGGGGCCTCCTACAATGAGCAGTTCTCC. This sequence encodes CASSISSGASYNEQFS.

This clonotype was seen a few times. The chain uses TRBV7-9 and TRBJ2-7; D might be TRBD2 (5 bases). The V end was cut by 5 bases, the J end by 6 bases, with 17 bases between. CDR1 SEHNR and CDR2 FQNEAQ come from the germline V gene (reference sequence). The CDR3 consists of 14 residues. As DNA, the CDR3 is TGTGCCAGCAGCCCCGCGGGCCGGCAGCGCGAGCAGTACTTC. Translating it yields CASSPAGRQREQYF. The full variable domain, with the rest looked up from reference TRBV7-9 and TRBJ2-7, is DTGVSQNPRHKITKRGQNVTFRCDPISEHNRLYWYRQTLGQGPEFLTYFQNEAQLEKSRLLSDRFSAERPKGSFSTLEIQRTEQGDSAMYLCASSPAGRQREQYFGPGTRLTVT.

The rearrangement uses TRBV5-8 and TRBJ2-1; the match to TRBD1 covers 7 bases. J gave up 6 bases and V 3 bases, and 3 bases lay outside the gene matches. The CDR3 covers 13 residues. Germline CDR1 SGHTS, CDR2 YDEGEE. The CDR3 DNA reads TGTGCCAGCAGCTCGGGACAGTTCAATGAGCAGTTCTTC. It is translated as CASSSGQFNEQFF.

This clonotype was found many times. The rearrangement uses TRBV20-1 and TRBJ1-2; weak D call: TRBD1 (5 bases). This CDR3 has 9 amino acids. The germline V gene has CDR1 DFQATT and CDR2 SNEGSKA (reference sequence). Trimming took off 8 bases at V and 6 bases at J, with 7 bases between the two ends. Here the CDR3 DNA reads TGCAGTCCGGACAATGGCTACACCTTC. Its translation is CSPDNGYTF.

V is TRBV15 and J is TRBJ2-7; D may be TRBD1 (6 bases). Germline values: CDR1 LNHNV, CDR2 YYDKDF (reference sequence). The CDR3 covers 15 residues. The germline V and J ends were trimmed by 1 base and 0 bases, with 10 bases remaining between them. CDR3 protein: CATSRGLQGSYEQYF. The CDR3 bases are TGTGCCACCAGCAGAGGGTTACAGGGCTCCTACGAGCAGTACTTC.

The V call is TRBV29-1, the J call TRBJ2-3; 9 bases are shared with TRBD1. CDR1 is SQVTM and CDR2 is ANQGSEA in the germline V gene. This CDR3 comprises 13 residues. After removal of 7 bases from V and 4 bases from J, the junction contained 6 bases not matched to a gene. The CDR3 here is CSARTGVPDTQYF. Here the CDR3 DNA reads TGCAGCGCAAGGACAGGGGTGCCAGATACGCAGTATTTT.

This clonotype was detected ten times or more. This chain joins TRBV24-1 and TRBJ2-7; 7 nucleotides line up with TRBD1. V lost 7 bases and J lost 7; bases outside the gene matches: 12. CDR3 size: 14 residues. Germline V gives CDR1 KGHDR, CDR2 SFDVKD. The CDR3 bases are TGTGCCACCAGCGAAACAGGGGTTTTGAGGGAGCAGTACTTC. Its translation: CATSETGVLREQYF.

The chain combines TRBV20-1 with TRBJ2-7, with 8 bases that match TRBD2. V gave up 3 bases and J gave up 3 bases; unmatched junction bases: 4. The CDR3 spans 13 residues. Germline values: CDR1 DFQATT, CDR2 SNEGSKA (reference sequence). The CDR3 DNA reads as TGCAGTGCTAGCGGGAGGGCCATCTACGAGCAGTACTTC. This sequence encodes CSASGRAIYEQYF.

The V call is TRBV5-4, the J call TRBJ2-7, with D unresolved. The CDR3 extends over 15 amino acids. Germline V CDR1 and CDR2: SGHNT, YYREEE (reference sequence). Trimming stripped 2 bases from V and 2 bases from J, with 14 bases between. In DNA, the CDR3 is TGTGCCAGCAGCTTATCAGCCCAGTCAACCTACGAGCAGTACTTC. Its translation: CASSLSAQSTYEQYF.

The rearrangement links TRBV3-1 to TRBJ2-1; 8 nucleotides agree with TRBD2. Germline CDR1 LGHDT, CDR2 YNNKEL (reference sequence). This CDR3 has 16 residues. The trim removed 1 base at V and 4 bases at J, leaving 6 bases unmatched. The chain's CDR3 is CASSQAGLAIYNEQFF. Written as DNA, the CDR3 is TGTGCCAGCAGCCAAGCTGGACTAGCAATTTACAATGAGCAGTTCTTC.

The chain uses TRBV20-1 and TRBJ2-3, with a tentative D call TRBD1 (6 bases). The CDR3 is 12 amino acids. Trimming cost V 3 bases and J 3 bases, with 7 bases left between them. CDR1 DFQATT and CDR2 SNEGSKA come from the germline V gene (reference sequence). CDR3 DNA sequence: TGCAGTGCTAGCGGACAGACAGATACGCAGTATTTT. The encoded protein is CSASGQTDTQYF.

This clonotype was found once. The rearrangement joins TRBV25-1 to TRBJ1-6; unclear D gene. Germline loops: CDR1 MGHDK, CDR2 SYGVNS. The CDR3 runs 15 residues. V was trimmed by 1 base and J by 7 bases, leaving 11 bases between them. The DNA for the CDR3 is TGTGCCAGCAGTGAATCGGGAGGCCAGAATTCACCCCTCCACTTT. Translating gives CASSESGGQNSPLHF.